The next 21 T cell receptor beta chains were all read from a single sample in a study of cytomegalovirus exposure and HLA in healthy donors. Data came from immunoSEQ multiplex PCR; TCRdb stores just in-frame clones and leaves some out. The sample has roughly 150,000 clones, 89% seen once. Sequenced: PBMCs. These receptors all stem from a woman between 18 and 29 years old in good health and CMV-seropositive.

The CDR3 nucleotides are TGTGCCATCAGTGAGTCGAACGCAGGGCGGCACGAGCAGTACTTC. Protein sequence: CAISESNAGRHEQYF. The chain has TRBV10-3 and TRBJ2-7; D perhaps matches TRBD1 (5 bases). Trimming cost V 0 bases and J 5 bases, with 14 bases left between them. The germline CDR1 and CDR2 sequences are ENHRY and SYGVKD. The length of the CDR3 is 15 residues.

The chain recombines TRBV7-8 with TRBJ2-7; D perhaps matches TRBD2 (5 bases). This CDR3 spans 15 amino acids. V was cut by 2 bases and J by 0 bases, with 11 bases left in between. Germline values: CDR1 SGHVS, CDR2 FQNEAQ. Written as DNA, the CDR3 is TGTGCCAGCAGCTTACCGACGGGGAGCTCCTACGAGCAGTACTTC. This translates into CASSLPTGSSYEQYF.

In DNA, the CDR3 is TGTGCCAGCAGTTACTCCTTCACGAGGTACCAAGAGACCCAGTACTTC. It encodes CASSYSFTRYQETQYF. The chain is built from TRBV6-5 and TRBJ2-5; no clear D. Germline CDR1 MNHEY, CDR2 SVGAGI. The CDR3 runs 16 residues. Trimming pared 0 bases from V and 0 bases from J, leaving 11 bases between.

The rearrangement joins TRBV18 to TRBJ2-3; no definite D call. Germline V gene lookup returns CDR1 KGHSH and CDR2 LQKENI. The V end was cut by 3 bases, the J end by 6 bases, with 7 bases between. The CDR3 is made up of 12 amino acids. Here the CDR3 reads CASSPSRDTQYF. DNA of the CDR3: TGTGCCAGCTCACCTTCGCGGGATACGCAGTATTTT.

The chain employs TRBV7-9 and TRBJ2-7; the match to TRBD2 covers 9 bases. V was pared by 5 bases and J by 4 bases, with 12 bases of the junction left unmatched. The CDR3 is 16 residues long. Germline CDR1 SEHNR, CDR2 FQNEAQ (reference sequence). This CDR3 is CASSEVAGAGTYEQYF. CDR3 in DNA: TGTGCCAGCAGCGAGGTAGCGGGAGCTGGAACTTACGAGCAGTACTTC.

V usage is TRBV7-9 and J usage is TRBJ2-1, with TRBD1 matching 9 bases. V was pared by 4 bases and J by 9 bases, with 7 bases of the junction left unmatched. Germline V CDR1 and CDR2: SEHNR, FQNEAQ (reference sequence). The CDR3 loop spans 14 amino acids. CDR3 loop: CASSSLRDRVEQFF. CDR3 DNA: TGTGCCAGCAGCTCCCTCCGGGACAGGGTTGAGCAGTTCTTC.

CDR3 sequence reads: CASSRGQGKSTEAFF. DNA for the CDR3: TGTGCCAGCAGCAGAGGACAGGGTAAGAGTACTGAAGCTTTCTTT. The chain uses TRBV5-5 and TRBJ1-1; 8 bases match TRBD1. The CDR3 is 15 residues long. J was trimmed by 5 bases and V by 4 bases; bases with no gene match: 10. The germline CDR1 and CDR2 sequences are SGHKS and YYEKEE (reference sequence). Together with reference TRBV5-5 and TRBJ1-1, the CDR3 gives the full variable domain: DAGVTQSPTHLIKTRGQQVTLRCSPISGHKSVSWYQQVLGQGPQFIFQYYEKEERGRGNFPDRFSARQFPNYSSELNVNALLLGDSALYLCASSRGQGKSTEAFFGQGTRLTVV.

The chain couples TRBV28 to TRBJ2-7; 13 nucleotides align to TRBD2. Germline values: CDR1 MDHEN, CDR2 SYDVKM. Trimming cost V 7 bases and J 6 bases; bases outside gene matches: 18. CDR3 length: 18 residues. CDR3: CASIKKFPRTSGRVEQYF. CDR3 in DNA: TGTGCCAGCATTAAAAAGTTCCCCAGGACTAGCGGGAGAGTCGAGCAGTACTTC.

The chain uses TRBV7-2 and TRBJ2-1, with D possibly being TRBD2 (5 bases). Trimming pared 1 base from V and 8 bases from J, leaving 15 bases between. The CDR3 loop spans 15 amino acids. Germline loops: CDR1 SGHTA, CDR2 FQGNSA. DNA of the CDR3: TGTGCCAGCAGCTTAGGTCTAAGCGGCGTCGATGAGCAGTTCTTC. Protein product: CASSLGLSGVDEQFF.

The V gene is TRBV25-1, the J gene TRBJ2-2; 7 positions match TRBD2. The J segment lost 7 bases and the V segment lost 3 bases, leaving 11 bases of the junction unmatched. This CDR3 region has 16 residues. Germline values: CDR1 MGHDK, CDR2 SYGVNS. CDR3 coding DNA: TGTGCCAGCAGTGATCCTCTAGCGGCAGCGAGCGGGGAGCTGTTTTTT. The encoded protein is CASSDPLAAASGELFF.

The CDR3 DNA sequence: TGTGCCAGCAGGTACGGGGGAGGGCCCTACGAGCAGTACTTC. Amino acid sequence: CASRYGGGPYEQYF. This chain joins TRBV7-9 and TRBJ2-7; TRBD2 matches at 7 bases. After removal of 6 bases from V and 2 bases from J, the junction contained 7 bases not matched to a gene. The CDR3 covers 14 residues. Germline V lookup: CDR1 SEHNR, CDR2 FQNEAQ (reference sequence).

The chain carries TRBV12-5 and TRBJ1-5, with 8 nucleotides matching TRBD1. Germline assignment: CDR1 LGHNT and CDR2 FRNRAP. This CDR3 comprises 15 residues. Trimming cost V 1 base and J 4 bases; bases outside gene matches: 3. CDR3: CASGLGTGWNQPQHF. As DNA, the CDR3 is TGTGCTAGTGGTTTGGGGACAGGGTGGAATCAGCCCCAGCATTTT.

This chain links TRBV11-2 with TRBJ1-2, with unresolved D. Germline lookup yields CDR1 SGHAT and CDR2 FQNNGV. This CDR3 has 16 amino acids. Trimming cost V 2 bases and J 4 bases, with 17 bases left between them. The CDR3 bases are TGTGCCAGCAGCTTATACGCCGAGACTGTGCTCTATGGCTACACCTTC. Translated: CASSLYAETVLYGYTF.

For the CDR3, the DNA is TGTGCCAGCAGGGGACTAGCGGGAGGGGGCTCCTACAATGAGCAGTTCTTC. Translated, it gives CASRGLAGGGSYNEQFF. The chain combines TRBV11-3 with TRBJ2-1; TRBD2 agrees at 16 bases. J gave up 0 bases and V 6 bases, and 2 bases lay outside the gene matches. CDR1 is SGHNT and CDR2 is YENEEA in the germline V gene. The CDR3 consists of 17 residues.

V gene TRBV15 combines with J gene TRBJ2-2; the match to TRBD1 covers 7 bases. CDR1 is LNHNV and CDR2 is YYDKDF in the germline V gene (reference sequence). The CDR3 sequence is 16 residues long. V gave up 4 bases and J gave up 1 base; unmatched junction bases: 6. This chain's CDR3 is CATSNPRQGNTGELFF. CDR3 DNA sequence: TGTGCCACCAGCAATCCGCGACAGGGGAACACCGGGGAGCTGTTTTTT.

The CDR3 protein is CASSARTGSDTQYF. CDR3 DNA sequence: TGTGCCAGCAGTGCCCGTACAGGGTCAGATACGCAGTATTTT. J is TRBJ2-3 and V is TRBV2, with a tentative D call TRBD1 (6 bases). V lost 4 bases, J lost 4 bases, and 12 bases lay in between. CDR3 length equals 14 residues. Looked up from germline, CDR1 is SNHLY and CDR2 is FYNNEI.

CDR3 protein: CASSRTGGLREGRVDTQYF. DNA for the CDR3: TGTGCCAGCAGCCGGACAGGGGGCCTGAGGGAGGGGCGAGTAGATACGCAGTATTTT. The chain couples TRBV9 to TRBJ2-3; 11 nucleotides agree with TRBD1. The CDR3 totals 19 residues. Germline values: CDR1 SGDLS, CDR2 YYNGEE. J lost 5 bases, V lost 4 bases, and 18 bases had no gene match.

The CDR3 region has the DNA TGTGCCAGCACGGCAGGGTCGACCGGGGAGCTGTTTTTT. This encodes CASTAGSTGELFF. This chain joins TRBV6-1 and TRBJ2-2; D may be TRBD1 (5 bases). Germline V gives CDR1 MNHNS, CDR2 SASEGT. Trimming pared 7 bases from V and 5 bases from J, leaving 11 bases between. The CDR3 covers 13 residues.

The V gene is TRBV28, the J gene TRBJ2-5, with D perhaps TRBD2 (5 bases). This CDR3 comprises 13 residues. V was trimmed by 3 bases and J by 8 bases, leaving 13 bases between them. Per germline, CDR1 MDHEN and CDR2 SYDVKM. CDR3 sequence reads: CASSLSRTPTQYF. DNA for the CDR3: TGTGCCAGCAGTTTGTCCCGGACTCCAACCCAGTACTTC.

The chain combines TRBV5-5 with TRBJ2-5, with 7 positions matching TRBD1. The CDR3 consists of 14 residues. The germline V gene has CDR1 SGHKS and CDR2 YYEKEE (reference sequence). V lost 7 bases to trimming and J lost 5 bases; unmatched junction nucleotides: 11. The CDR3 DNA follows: TGTGCCAGCGGAAACGTCGGGACAGCTGAGACCCAGTACTTC. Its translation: CASGNVGTAETQYF.

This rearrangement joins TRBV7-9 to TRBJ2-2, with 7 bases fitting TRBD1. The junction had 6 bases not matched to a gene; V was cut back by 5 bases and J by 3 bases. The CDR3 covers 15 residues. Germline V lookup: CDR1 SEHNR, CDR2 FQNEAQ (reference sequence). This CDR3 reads CASSPDRSYTGELFF. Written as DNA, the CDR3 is TGTGCCAGCAGCCCGGACAGGAGTTACACCGGGGAGCTGTTTTTT.